This section outlines one T cell receptor (beta chain) sequence together with its context. Its specificity is unknown. Unique molecular identifiers were carried by the TCR beta cDNA libraries. Via MiXCR, TCRdb re-called the PCR reads, giving one row per CDR3 protein. The table lists 650,000 to 850,000 distinct CDR3 sequences, 53% of them singletons. The data are from a study of post-analysis software for immune sequencing data. Overall study results and limits: TRBV5-6, TRBV5-1 and TRBV20-1 belonged to a set of roughly 5 TRBV segments that were more frequent in patients than controls.

V dropped 4 bases and J dropped 2 bases, with 17 bases sitting between them. CDR3 length equals 16 residues. Germline CDR1 and CDR2: DFQATT and SNEGSKA (reference sequence). The chain has TRBV20-1 and TRBJ2-2, with D maybe TRBD2 (7 bases). Input material: blood. This sequence was found in a girl aged 10-17 years with multiple sclerosis. This CDR3 is CSATERGGRNTGELFF. The CDR3 DNA is TGCAGTGCTACCGAGAGGGGGGGGCGAAACACCGGGGAGCTGTTTTTT.